Each of the 28 T cell receptor beta chains below was sequenced from the same sample in a study of shared clonotypes between healthy human individuals (dated by TCRdb to 2018 to 2021). The library was built by means of the immunoSEQ multiplex PCR assay. TCRdb holds this immuneACCESS table with in-frame rearrangements only. Some clones are missing; in checked studies, unresolved V genes explain under half, and the rest has no known cause. For this sample there are about 2.3 million clones; 85% to 95% appear just once. About 0.36% of the sample is held by the ten biggest clonotypes. The specimen sequenced was naive CD4+ T cells from PBMCs. Interpreted using the paper, the cell subset or site label stands for: CD45RA+ positively selected. The origin of the receptors is a man aged 18 to 30 in good health. Some clones in this sample may be carry-over from other donors' samples.

The V and J genes are TRBV27 and TRBJ1-5, with TRBD1 matching 11 bases. Germline loops: CDR1 MNHEY, CDR2 SMNVEV (reference sequence). J was trimmed by 3 bases and V by 4 bases; bases with no gene match: 8. There are 17 residues in the CDR3. The CDR3 sequence is CASSSKPGQGDNQPQHF. The CDR3 DNA is TGTGCCAGCAGTTCGAAACCGGGACAGGGGGACAATCAGCCCCAGCATTTT.

This chain joins TRBV5-4 and TRBJ2-3; no definite D call. CDR3 size: 13 residues. Germline V gene sequence: CDR1 SGHNT, CDR2 YYREEE (reference sequence). Trimming took off 4 bases at V and 3 bases at J, with 9 bases between the two ends. This chain's CDR3 is CASSEQRTDTQYF. For the CDR3, the DNA is TGTGCCAGCAGCGAACAGAGGACAGATACGCAGTATTTT.

Of note for this clone: The same CDR3 can be traced to other DNA sequences in this sample. The rearrangement links TRBV28 to TRBJ2-1; the match to TRBD2 covers 7 bases. The J segment lost 9 bases and the V segment lost 3 bases, leaving 2 bases of the junction unmatched. The germline gives CDR1 MDHEN, CDR2 SYDVKM. This CDR3 contains 12 residues. The CDR3 DNA is TGTGCCAGCAGTTTGGCGGGAGCTGAGCAGTTCTTC. As protein: CASSLAGAEQFF.

J is TRBJ2-7 and V is TRBV15, with 7 bases identical to TRBD2. Trimming at V came to 4 bases and at J to 5 bases, leaving 8 bases not matched to a gene. This CDR3 has 14 residues. Germline lookup yields CDR1 LNHNV and CDR2 YYDKDF (reference sequence). In nucleotides, the CDR3 is TGTGCCACCAGCAATACGGGAGGTGGGCACGAGCAGTACTTC. Its protein product is CATSNTGGGHEQYF.

The J gene is TRBJ1-2, the V gene TRBV19, with D hard to call. The CDR3 runs to 13 residues. Germline CDR1 is LNHDA and CDR2 is SQIVND (reference sequence). V was clipped by 7 bases and J by 0 bases, with 9 bases between them. CDR3 coding DNA: TGTGCCAGTAAGGCCAGAGCTAACTATGGCTACACCTTC. This codes for CASKARANYGYTF. Based on the CDR3 plus reference TRBV19 and TRBJ1-2, the full variable domain is DGGITQSPKYLFRKEGQNVTLSCEQNLNHDAMYWYRQDPGQGLRLIYYSQIVNDFQKGDIAEGYSVSREKKESFPLTVTSAQKNPTAFYLCASKARANYGYTFGSGTRLTVV.

V is TRBV7-2 and J is TRBJ2-4, with D perhaps matching TRBD2 (6 bases). V was clipped by 8 bases and J by 6 bases, with 11 bases between them. Per the germline V gene, CDR1 is SGHTA and CDR2 is FQGNSA. This CDR3 has 12 amino acids. The chain's CDR3 is CASGTGRNIQYF. The CDR3 coding sequence is TGTGCCAGCGGGACCGGGAGAAACATTCAGTACTTC.

The J gene is TRBJ1-1, the V gene TRBV4-3, with a possible D match to TRBD1 (5 bases). The CDR3 runs 15 residues. Germline CDR1 reads LGHNA; CDR2 reads YSLEER. With 4 bases removed from V and 5 bases from J, the gap between germline ends came to 17 bases. The CDR3 reads CASSPRQGGETEAFF. The DNA of the CDR3 is TGCGCCAGCAGCCCCCGACAAGGAGGGGAGACTGAAGCTTTCTTT.

This chain joins TRBV6-1 and TRBJ2-7; D call uncertain. The CDR3 length is 13 residues. Germline assignment: CDR1 MNHNS and CDR2 SASEGT. Trimming left V 6 bases short and J 0 bases short, with 9 bases between. Here the CDR3 DNA reads TGTGCCAGCAGGCCGATTAACTCCTACGAGCAGTACTTC. It encodes CASRPINSYEQYF.

Comments on this clone: This sample includes further DNA sequences coding for the same CDR3. The rearrangement joins TRBV18 to TRBJ2-2; no clear D. V lost 3 bases and J 1 base, leaving 6 bases between the germline ends. This CDR3 is 14 amino acids long. Per germline, CDR1 KGHSH and CDR2 LQKENI. CDR3 nucleotides: TGTGCCAGCTCACCCACAGTGAACACCGGGGAGCTGTTTTTT. It yields the protein CASSPTVNTGELFF.

This clone has only one observation. V and J are TRBV5-1 and TRBJ1-3; tentative D call: TRBD1 (5 bases). CDR1 and CDR2 from the germline V gene are SGHRS and YFSETQ. The V and J ends lost 4 bases and 0 bases respectively, with 14 bases between them. This CDR3 has 16 amino acids. The CDR3 is CASSKSGIGSGNTIYF. CDR3 DNA: TGCGCCAGCAGCAAGTCAGGGATAGGCTCTGGAAACACCATATATTTT.

This clone was observed a single time. The chain uses TRBV7-6 and TRBJ2-6; D gene ambiguous. Germline CDR1 reads SGHVS; CDR2 reads FNYEAQ. The CDR3 length is 15 residues. Trimming cost V 5 bases and J 0 bases, with 8 bases left between them. The CDR3 DNA is TGTGCCAGCAGCATTAGTCACTCTGGGGCCAACGTCCTGACTTTC. Translation gives CASSISHSGANVLTF.

On this clone: An end of the junction differs from the germline gene, which may be a read error. The J gene is TRBJ2-5, the V gene TRBV29-1, with D possibly matching TRBD1 (6 bases). CDR3 length: 14 amino acids. Germline loops: CDR1 SQVTM, CDR2 ANQGSEA. CDR3 DNA: TGCAGCGTTGGTTCAGGGGTGAGTCAAGTGACCCAGTACTTC. It yields the protein CSVGSGVSQVTQYF.

The V and J genes are TRBV30 and TRBJ1-5; perhaps TRBD1 as D (5 bases). Germline loops: CDR1 GTSNPN, CDR2 SVGIG (reference sequence). The CDR3 runs to 14 residues. Trimming took 0 bases from V and 7 from J, leaving 13 bases between them. CDR3 coding DNA: TGTGCCTGGAGTGTTGTGGGGGTCAGGCAGCCCCAGCATTTT. Residues: CAWSVVGVRQPQHF.

This clone was picked up one time. V usage is TRBV11-3 and J usage is TRBJ2-1; tentatively, D is TRBD2 (6 bases). The CDR3 runs 13 residues. V lost 4 bases, J lost 7 bases, and 11 bases lay in between. The germline V gene has CDR1 SGHNT and CDR2 YENEEA. The CDR3 bases are TGTGCCAGCAGCTGGGTTGGGGGGAATGAGCAGTTCTTC. This codes for CASSWVGGNEQFF.

V usage is TRBV6-5 and J usage is TRBJ1-4; D may be TRBD1 (6 bases). Germline lookup yields CDR1 MNHEY and CDR2 SVGAGI. The CDR3 is 14 amino acids. V lost 2 bases to trimming and J lost 7 bases, with 11 bases between them. CDR3 protein: CASSYAGASEKLFF. The CDR3 region has the DNA TGTGCCAGCAGTTACGCAGGGGCTTCTGAAAAACTGTTTTTT.

As concerns this clone: The same CDR3 can be traced to other DNA sequences in this sample. This chain's CDR3 is CASSRDSNYGYTF. In DNA form, the CDR3 reads TGTGCCAGCAGCCGCGACAGCAACTATGGCTACACCTTC. The V and J genes are TRBV5-5 and TRBJ1-2; D perhaps matches TRBD1 (5 bases). Germline CDR1 is SGHKS and CDR2 is YYEKEE (reference sequence). Trimming took off 4 bases at V and 2 bases at J, with 9 bases between the two ends. The CDR3 spans 13 residues.

The chain joins TRBV11-2 to TRBJ2-3; the match to TRBD2 covers 8 bases. The CDR3 is 15 amino acids. Germline CDR1 and CDR2: SGHAT and FQNNGV. V trimming: 6 bases; J trimming: 1 base; junction bases outside the gene matches: 6. The CDR3, as DNA: TGTGCCAGCAGTTTGCTAGCGGGCGGCACAGATACGCAGTATTTT. Protein sequence: CASSLLAGGTDTQYF. Based on the CDR3 plus reference TRBV11-2 and TRBJ2-3, the full variable domain is EAGVAQSPRYKIIEKRQSVAFWCNPISGHATLYWYQQILGQGPKLLIQFQNNGVVDDSQLPKDRFSAERLKGVDSTLKIQPAKLEDSAVYLCASSLLAGGTDTQYFGPGTRLTVL.

The rearrangement joins TRBV5-4 to TRBJ1-2; TRBD1 might be the D (5 bases). Germline loops: CDR1 SGHNT, CDR2 YYREEE (reference sequence). V was trimmed by 3 bases and J by 0 bases, leaving 15 bases between them. The CDR3 loop spans 16 amino acids. The CDR3 sequence: CASSSRRGPSNYGYTF. Written as DNA, the CDR3 is TGTGCCAGCAGCTCCCGACGGGGACCCTCTAACTATGGCTACACCTTC.

The table lists this clone with a few counts. The rearrangement uses TRBV14 and TRBJ1-2, with TRBD1 as a possible D gene (6 bases). The CDR3 runs to 14 residues. Germline V gene lookup returns CDR1 SGHDN and CDR2 FVKESK. Deletions cut 0 bases from V and 7 bases from J, with 12 bases between. The CDR3 DNA is TGTGCCAGCAGCCAAGATTTACCAGGGGTTGGCTACACCTTC. Translation: CASSQDLPGVGYTF.

Comment on this clone: Other DNA variants within this sample encode the same CDR3. The chain links TRBV5-1 to TRBJ2-3; 7 nucleotides align to TRBD2. The J segment lost 4 bases and the V segment lost 0 bases, leaving 2 bases of the junction unmatched. Germline V CDR1 and CDR2: SGHRS, YFSETQ. CDR3 length: 14 amino acids. CDR3 residues: CASSLAAGADTQYF. Written as DNA, the CDR3 is TGCGCCAGCAGCTTGGCTGCGGGGGCAGATACGCAGTATTTT.

The CDR3 reads CASSLVPRGQPQHF. CDR3 nucleotide sequence: TGTGCCAGCAGCTTAGTCCCGCGGGGTCAGCCCCAGCATTTT. This chain connects TRBV7-8 to TRBJ1-5; no clear D. CDR1 is SGHVS, CDR2 FQNEAQ, per germline. Trimming cost V 1 base and J 6 bases, with 10 bases left between them. The CDR3 is 14 residues long.

This clone has more than one count but fewer than ten. The sample carries other DNA sequences with the same CDR3. The rearrangement links TRBV6-5 to TRBJ1-1; 7 bases are a match to TRBD1. Germline values: CDR1 MNHEY, CDR2 SVGAGI. J lost 2 bases, V lost 6 bases, and 3 bases had no gene match. This CDR3 has 13 amino acids. CDR3 nucleotides: TGTGCCAGCAGAAGGACAGGCAACACTGAAGCTTTCTTT. Amino acid sequence: CASRRTGNTEAFF.

This clone was observed a single time. The rearrangement links TRBV7-2 to TRBJ2-7; 7 bases line up with TRBD1. This CDR3 is 15 amino acids long. J lost 6 bases, V lost 5 bases, and 13 bases had no gene match. Germline loops: CDR1 SGHTA, CDR2 FQGNSA. The CDR3 loop is CASSTDRVRRGEQYF. DNA of the CDR3: TGTGCCAGCAGCACCGACAGGGTACGACGCGGCGAGCAGTACTTC.

The rearrangement uses TRBV28 and TRBJ1-2; D is perhaps TRBD1 (6 bases). Germline CDR1 MDHEN, CDR2 SYDVKM. The CDR3 length is 12 residues. The ends were cut back, 8 bases at V and 8 bases at J, with 15 bases in the middle. The DNA for the CDR3 is TGTGCCAGCCCTGGGGGCGTTGGAGGCTACACCTTC. Its protein is CASPGGVGGYTF.

V gene TRBV5-1 combines with J gene TRBJ1-1; TRBD1 aligns across 10 bases. Germline values: CDR1 SGHRS, CDR2 YFSETQ. The ends lost 9 bases at V and 1 base at J; junction bases unmatched: 9. This CDR3 spans 15 amino acids. The CDR3 nucleotides read TGCGCCACGAAACCCGGGACAGGGGCGAACACTGAAGCTTTCTTT. This codes for CATKPGTGANTEAFF.

The V and J genes are TRBV6-1 and TRBJ1-3, with D uncertain. V lost 1 base and J lost 4, with 8 bases in between. Germline CDR1 and CDR2: MNHNS and SASEGT. This CDR3 has 14 amino acids. The CDR3 loop is CASSEVHAGNTIYF. In DNA form, the CDR3 reads TGTGCCAGCAGTGAAGTGCACGCCGGAAACACCATATATTTT.

The genes are TRBV9 and TRBJ2-5; 11 nucleotides match TRBD1. Per germline, CDR1 SGDLS and CDR2 YYNGEE. The CDR3 loop spans 17 amino acids. J was trimmed by 5 bases and V by 6 bases; bases with no gene match: 15. CDR3 sequence reads: CASTKTGWTGGVETQYF. In DNA, the CDR3 is TGTGCCAGCACCAAAACAGGGTGGACAGGGGGCGTCGAGACCCAGTACTTC.

This clone has just a few counts. V usage is TRBV5-1 and J usage is TRBJ1-1; TRBD1 matches at 11 bases. The ends lost 7 bases at V and 3 bases at J; junction bases unmatched: 2. The V gene's germline CDR1 is SGHRS and CDR2 YFSETQ. The CDR3 consists of 13 residues. The CDR3 DNA reads TGCGCCAGCGGGGACAGGGGGGACACTGAAGCTTTCTTT. It specifies CASGDRGDTEAFF.